This TCR beta chain is drawn from a study of identical twins. Study results and limitations: Analyses of zero insertions could be partly confounded by invariant MAIT and iNKT cells. For out-of-frame beta sequences, excess twin sharing was weaker.

Each cDNA held unique molecular identifiers, and template switching gave it a universal primer site. TCRdb itself ran the 5' RACE reads through MiXCR, one entry per CDR3 protein. The sample records 1.5 million to 2 million distinct CDR3 sequences, less than 40% being singletons. This clonotype was counted only a few times. Its specificity is unknown. The sequenced material came from cord blood. The source is a newborn girl in good health.

Written as DNA, the CDR3 is TGTGCCACCAAACTACAGGGGCGCCAGTACAATGAGCAGTTCTTC. Translation: CATKLQGRQYNEQFF. The rearrangement joins TRBV24-1 to TRBJ2-1; 7 nucleotides line up with TRBD1. The junction had 10 bases not matched to a gene; V was cut back by 8 bases and J by 4 bases. Per germline, CDR1 KGHDR and CDR2 SFDVKD. The CDR3 extends over 15 amino acids.